This entry features one T cell receptor beta chain sequence. Its specificity is not known. The record originates from a study of T cell repertoires in cytomegalovirus infection. Trimming left V 2 bases short and J 6 bases short, with 8 bases between. This CDR3 region has 13 residues. TCRdb called the reads again in MiXCR, with one record for every CDR3 protein. Here the sample spans 200,000 or so distinct CDR3 sequences, roughly 20% being singletons. Overall study results and limits: There were carriers of CMV plus the relevant HLA, and cumulative public TCR beta family frequency identified them. What dominated the ex vivo response were HLA-C-restricted CMV-specific TCR beta clonotypes.

This receptor was identified in a human donor in good health (CMV status not recorded). Some clones in this sample may be carry-over from other donors' samples. The sample was PBMCs. The rearrangement links TRBV12-3 or TRBV12-4 to TRBJ1-5, with D uncertain. This CDR3 reads CASSLRQAQPQHF. The CDR3 bases are TGTGCCAGCAGTTTAAGGCAGGCTCAGCCCCAGCATTTT.